Given below is one T cell receptor beta chain in context. Its specificity is not known. With 0 bases clipped from V and 3 bases from J, the junction kept 5 bases outside the gene matches. The length of the CDR3 is 17 residues. The V gene's germline CDR1 is SGHDT and CDR2 YYEEEE. These data belong to a study of cytomegalovirus exposure and HLA in healthy donors. Study-level background: Approximately 85 million unique TCRs from HLA-typed donors were held in an early release of data.

The study ran its PCR with 60 Vbeta and 13 Jbeta primers. Generated by immunoSEQ multiplex PCR, the TCRdb table keeps only in-frame clones and is missing some. The table records some 100,000 clones, roughly 84% of them present only once. The study's findings and limits: According to a later analysis, donors in an Asian-associated ancestry cluster reportedly had fewer N-insertions than the roughly 670-donor mean. As was reported, the classifier diagnosed cytomegalovirus status with high specificity and sensitivity.

Donors had nominal health at sampling but likely had unrecorded immune exposures. The sequence derives from a woman aged 18-29 years in good health and CMV-seronegative. The sample comprised PBMCs. The chain carries TRBV5-6 and TRBJ2-1; 11 bases align to TRBD1. CDR3 protein: CASSLAVGTGGYNEQFF. The CDR3 DNA reads as TGTGCCAGCAGCTTGGCAGTCGGGACAGGGGGCTACAATGAGCAGTTCTTC. The entire variable domain, with the rest obtained from reference TRBV5-6 and TRBJ2-1, is as follows: DAGVTQSPTHLIKTRGQQVTLRCSPKSGHDTVSWYQQALGQGPQFIFQYYEEEERQRGNFPDRFSGHQFPNYSSELNVNALLLGDSALYLCASSLAVGTGGYNEQFFGPGTRLTVL.